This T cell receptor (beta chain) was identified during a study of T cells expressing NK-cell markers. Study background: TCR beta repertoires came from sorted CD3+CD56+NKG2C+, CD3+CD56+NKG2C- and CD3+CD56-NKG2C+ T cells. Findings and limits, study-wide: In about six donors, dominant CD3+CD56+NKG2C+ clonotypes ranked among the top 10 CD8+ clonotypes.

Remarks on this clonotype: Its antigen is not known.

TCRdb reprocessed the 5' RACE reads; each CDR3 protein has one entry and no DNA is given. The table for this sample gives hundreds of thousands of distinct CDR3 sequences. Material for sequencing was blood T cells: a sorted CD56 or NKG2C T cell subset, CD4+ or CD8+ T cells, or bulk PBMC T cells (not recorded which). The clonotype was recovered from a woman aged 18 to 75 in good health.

The CDR3: CASSLGASGTGLYEQYF. The rearrangement links TRBV5-1 to TRBJ2-7; absent DNA, TCRdb's TRBD2 call cannot be checked. Germline CDR1 SGHRS, CDR2 YFSETQ. This CDR3 region has 17 residues.